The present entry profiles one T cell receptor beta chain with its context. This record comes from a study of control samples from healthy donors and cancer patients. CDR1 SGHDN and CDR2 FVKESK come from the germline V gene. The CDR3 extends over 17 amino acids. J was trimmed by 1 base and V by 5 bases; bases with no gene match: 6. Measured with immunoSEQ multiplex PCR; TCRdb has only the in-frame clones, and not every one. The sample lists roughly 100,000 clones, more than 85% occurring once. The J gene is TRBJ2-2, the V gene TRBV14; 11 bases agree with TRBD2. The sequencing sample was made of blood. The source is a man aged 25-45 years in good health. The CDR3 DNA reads TGTGCCAGCAGCTTGCGACTAGCGGGGTTGAACACCGGGGAGCTGTTTTTT. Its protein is CASSLRLAGLNTGELFF.